Each of the 6 T cell receptor beta chains below was sequenced from the same sample in a study of T-cell memory formation after mild COVID-19. TCRdb analysed the 5' RACE reads with MiXCR anew, one entry per CDR3 protein. The data hold a few hundred thousand distinct CDR3 sequences, with roughly 10% observed a single time. The source material was PBMCs or a T cell subset sorted from them (not recorded which). The receptor source for this set is a man between 18 and 35 years old who had mild COVID-19 (a few samples of this study predate the infection). Cell type and time point are not known.

This clonotype was counted only a few times. The rearrangement uses TRBV29-1 and TRBJ1-1; the D gene is possibly TRBD1 (6 bases). The V gene's germline CDR1 is SQVTM and CDR2 ANQGSEA. The V gene lost 7 bases and the J gene lost 4 bases, with 16 bases spanning the gap. The CDR3 has 13 residues. CDR3 in DNA: TGCAGCGGCAGGGACACCTGGGGCACTGAAGCTTTCTTT. It codes for CSGRDTWGTEAFF.

This clonotype showed up just a few times. The chain has TRBV24-1 and TRBJ1-2; D perhaps matches TRBD1 (5 bases). The CDR3 runs to 14 residues. Germline V gene data show CDR1 as KGHDR and CDR2 as SFDVKD. The germline V and J ends were trimmed by 5 bases and 4 bases, with 13 bases remaining between them. CDR3 loop: CATSAGTGVYGYTF. The CDR3 region has the DNA TGTGCCACCAGTGCTGGAACAGGCGTCTATGGCTACACCTTC.

In this sample, this clonotype turned up a few times. The CDR3 loop reads CASSSLLLPGNYGYTF. As DNA, the CDR3 is TGTGCCAGCAGTTCGTTGCTCCTCCCAGGGAACTATGGCTACACCTTC. The rearrangement uses TRBV12-3 or TRBV12-4 and TRBJ1-2; D may be TRBD1 (5 bases). V was clipped by 4 bases and J by 2 bases, with 17 bases between them. The CDR3 contains 16 residues.

The chain uses TRBV4-3 and TRBJ2-3; 11 positions match TRBD2. This CDR3 is 16 amino acids long. J gave up 5 bases and V 2 bases, and 6 bases lay outside the gene matches. The germline CDR1 and CDR2 sequences are LGHNA and YSLEER. CDR3 region: CASSQSPSGGKDTQYF. The CDR3 region has the DNA TGCGCCAGCAGCCAAAGCCCTAGCGGGGGGAAAGATACGCAGTATTTT.

This clonotype came up many times. The chain uses TRBV5-6 and TRBJ2-1; tentative D call: TRBD2 (5 bases). The V gene lost 0 bases and the J gene lost 0 bases, with 7 bases spanning the gap. CDR3 length equals 15 residues. CDR1 is SGHDT, CDR2 YYEEEE, per germline. CDR3 sequence (DNA): TGTGCCAGCAGCTTGGGACTAAGCTCCTACAATGAGCAGTTCTTC. Translating it yields CASSLGLSSYNEQFF.

The rearrangement joins TRBV20-1 to TRBJ1-6; D remains unclear. Trimming pared 1 base from V and 10 bases from J, leaving 11 bases between. CDR1 and CDR2 from the germline V gene are DFQATT and SNEGSKA (reference sequence). This CDR3 has 13 amino acids. CDR3 amino acids: CSARAAGSSPLHF. In nucleotides, the CDR3 is TGCAGTGCTAGAGCGGCCGGGAGCTCACCCCTCCACTTT.